The 30 T cell receptor beta chains below were found in one sample sequenced in a study of neoadjuvant anti-PD-1 for oral cavity cancer. Using immunoSEQ multiplex PCR, the repertoire was profiled, and TCRdb retains in-frame clones only, with some absent. Of tens of thousands of clones in the sample, 80% to 90% were seen once. Sequencing was performed on PBMCs, taken before nivolumab (anti-PD-1) treatment. The source is a person aged 40 to 85 with oral cavity squamous cell carcinoma.

The V call is TRBV7-8, the J call TRBJ1-1; 7 positions agree with TRBD1. The CDR3 totals 16 residues. Trimming took 1 base from V and 4 from J; bases not matched to a gene: 9. Per germline, CDR1 SGHVS and CDR2 FQNEAQ. CDR3: CASSLGFWDRPTEAFF. In nucleotides, the CDR3 is TGTGCCAGCAGCTTAGGTTTCTGGGACAGACCCACTGAAGCTTTCTTT.

The chain employs TRBV27 and TRBJ1-5; 7 nucleotides match TRBD1. Germline CDR1 MNHEY, CDR2 SMNVEV (reference sequence). Trimming took 5 bases from V and 4 from J; bases not matched to a gene: 14. The CDR3 totals 17 residues. This CDR3 is CASSRMTGSGWNQPQHF. CDR3 nucleotide sequence: TGTGCCAGCAGTCGAATGACAGGGTCAGGGTGGAATCAGCCCCAGCATTTT.

The V gene is TRBV14, the J gene TRBJ2-2; no clear D gene. This CDR3 region has 15 residues. CDR1 is SGHDN, CDR2 FVKESK, per germline. V lost 0 bases, J lost 3 bases, and 8 bases lay in between. The CDR3 sequence: CASSQERAYTGELFF. The CDR3, as DNA: TGTGCCAGCAGCCAAGAGAGAGCTTACACCGGGGAGCTGTTTTTT.

Only one count was recorded for this clone. The chain recombines TRBV5-1 with TRBJ1-1, with a tentative D call TRBD1 (5 bases). The V end lost 2 bases, the J end lost 0 bases, and 11 bases lay between the germline ends. The germline gives CDR1 SGHRS, CDR2 YFSETQ. The CDR3 has 15 amino acids. The CDR3 loop is CASSFTGGMNTEAFF. The CDR3 DNA reads as TGCGCCAGCAGCTTCACAGGCGGGATGAACACTGAAGCTTTCTTT.

This chain joins TRBV18 and TRBJ2-7; D gene uncertain. The V and J ends lost 0 bases and 5 bases respectively, with 8 bases between them. Germline CDR1 and CDR2: KGHSH and LQKENI. The CDR3 sequence is 13 residues long. The chain's CDR3 is CASSPPAVDEQYF. The CDR3 bases are TGTGCCAGCTCACCACCTGCCGTCGACGAGCAGTACTTC.

In DNA form, the CDR3 reads TGTGCCAGGGGGAAAGGGCTTGAGACCCAGTACTTC. This gives the protein CARGKGLETQYF. The chain is built from TRBV7-6 and TRBJ2-5; D is uncertain. The CDR3 has 12 residues. Trimming left V 9 bases short and J 5 bases short, with 13 bases between. Per the germline V gene, CDR1 is SGHVS and CDR2 is FNYEAQ. Combining the CDR3 with reference TRBV7-6 and TRBJ2-5 gives the whole variable domain GAGVSQSPRYKVTKRGQDVALRCDPISGHVSLYWYRQALGQGPEFLTYFNYEAQQDKSGLPNDRFSAERPEGSISTLTIQRTEQRDSAMYRCARGKGLETQYFGPGTRLLVL.

This chain uses TRBV15 with TRBJ1-1, with no clear D. V was shortened by 7 bases and J by 4 bases, with 7 bases between the two germline ends. CDR1 LNHNV and CDR2 YYDKDF come from the germline V gene (reference sequence). This CDR3 is 11 amino acids long. CDR3 protein: CATKYSTEAFF. The CDR3 bases are TGTGCCACCAAGTACAGCACTGAAGCTTTCTTT.

This sequence joins TRBV11-2 and TRBJ2-1; D is uncertain. Trimming shortened V by 5 bases and J by 10 bases, and 6 bases separated the two germline ends. The germline V gene has CDR1 SGHAT and CDR2 FQNNGV. The CDR3 contains 10 residues. CDR3 sequence: CASSRVEQFF. CDR3 DNA sequence: TGTGCCAGCAGCCGTGTAGAGCAGTTCTTC.

The chain joins TRBV19 to TRBJ2-7, with TRBD2 identical over 9 bases. J was trimmed by 0 bases and V by 3 bases; bases with no gene match: 6. CDR3 length equals 16 residues. The germline gives CDR1 LNHDA, CDR2 SQIVND (reference sequence). CDR3 sequence reads: CASSISLAGPSYEQYF. The CDR3 bases are TGTGCCAGTAGTATCTCTCTAGCGGGGCCCTCCTACGAGCAGTACTTC.

This clone was seen a handful of times. An end of the junction does not agree with germline; a read error may underlie this. CDR3 residues: CASSRISPGPQNF. In nucleotides, the CDR3 is TGCGCCAGCAGCCGAATTTCTCCGGGACCGCAGAACTTC. The V gene is TRBV4-1, the J gene TRBJ2-4; perhaps D is TRBD1 or TRBD2 (5 bases each). The germline V gene has CDR1 MGHRA and CDR2 YSYEKL. This CDR3 region has 13 residues.

V usage is TRBV29-1 and J usage is TRBJ1-4; TRBD1 is a possible D gene (5 bases). Germline V gene data show CDR1 as SQVTM and CDR2 as ANQGSEA. V dropped 4 bases and J dropped 8 bases, with 11 bases sitting between them. The CDR3 spans 12 residues. CDR3 region: CSVGGEGEKLFF. The CDR3 region has the DNA TGCAGCGTTGGGGGGGAGGGGGAAAAACTGTTTTTT.

V usage is TRBV7-2 and J usage is TRBJ1-5; D is possibly TRBD1 (5 bases). The germline CDR1 and CDR2 sequences are SGHTA and FQGNSA. Trimming pared 0 bases from V and 11 bases from J, leaving 17 bases between. The CDR3 runs to 15 residues. For the CDR3, the DNA is TGTGCCAGCAGCTTAGCTTTGGGGGTCCAGTTGACCCAGCATTTT. Its protein is CASSLALGVQLTQHF. Complete variable domain (other parts from reference TRBV7-2 and TRBJ1-5): GAGVSQSPSNKVTEKGKDVELRCDPISGHTALYWYRQSLGQGLEFLIYFQGNSAPDKSGLPSDRFSAERTGGSVSTLTIQRTQQEDSAVYLCASSLALGVQLTQHFGDGTRLSIL.

CDR3 amino acids: CASSLEGHYEQYF. As DNA, the CDR3 is TGTGCCAGCAGCTTAGAAGGACACTACGAGCAGTACTTC. The chain uses TRBV7-7 and TRBJ2-7; possible D gene TRBD1, 5 bases. The CDR3 consists of 13 residues. Trimming removed 1 base at V and 3 bases at J, with 7 bases between. Germline V CDR1 and CDR2: SSHAT, FNYEAQ (reference sequence). The whole variable domain, remainder taken from reference TRBV7-7 and TRBJ2-7, is GAGVSQSPRYKVTKRGQDVTLRCDPISSHATLYWYQQALGQGPEFLTYFNYEAQPDKSGLPSDRFSAERPEGSISTLTIQRTEQRDSAMYRCASSLEGHYEQYFGPGTRLTVT.

The V and J genes are TRBV6-6 and TRBJ2-7, with D possibly matching TRBD2 (5 bases). The CDR3 has 15 amino acids. Germline-derived CDR1 and CDR2 are MNHNY and SVGAGI (reference sequence). V was cut by 2 bases and J by 1 base, with 12 bases left in between. The CDR3 spells CASSYDEGISYEQYF. The CDR3 region has the DNA TGTGCCAGCAGTTACGATGAGGGAATTTCCTACGAGCAGTACTTC.

The chain recombines TRBV29-1 with TRBJ2-2, with D unresolved. The CDR3 has 13 residues. Trimming pared 3 bases from V and 6 bases from J, leaving 11 bases between. From germline, CDR1 is SQVTM and CDR2 ANQGSEA. This CDR3 reads CSVDREEAGELFF. CDR3 nucleotide sequence: TGCAGCGTTGATAGGGAAGAGGCCGGGGAGCTGTTTTTT.

V usage is TRBV7-9 and J usage is TRBJ2-1; 8 bases are shared with TRBD2. The CDR3 spans 17 residues. Trimming at V came to 2 bases and at J to 3 bases, leaving 9 bases not matched to a gene. The V gene's germline CDR1 is SEHNR and CDR2 FQNEAQ (reference sequence). CDR3 protein: CASSLLRLARDYNEQFF. The CDR3 coding sequence is TGTGCCAGCAGCTTATTAAGACTAGCGAGGGACTACAATGAGCAGTTCTTC.

The table lists this clone with a count of one. One base away lies a much larger clone, so this may be a sequencing read error. The chain uses TRBV27 and TRBJ1-1; 7 bases align to TRBD1. This CDR3 has 15 amino acids. Germline V gene lookup returns CDR1 MNHEY and CDR2 SMNVEV (reference sequence). The V gene end was trimmed by 5 bases and the J gene end by 9 bases; junction bases not matched to a gene: 15. This chain's CDR3 is CASSVYRGGFTKAFF. CDR3 nucleotide sequence: TGTGCCAGCAGTGTCTACAGGGGAGGATTTACTAAAGCTTTCTTT.

The gene calls are TRBV19 and TRBJ2-6; D not resolved. Germline-derived CDR1 and CDR2 are LNHDA and SQIVND (reference sequence). The CDR3 is 15 amino acids. Trimming stripped 7 bases from V and 2 bases from J, with 12 bases between. The CDR3: CASKWKAAGANVLTF. CDR3 in DNA: TGTGCCAGTAAGTGGAAGGCCGCTGGGGCCAACGTCCTGACTTTC.

The chain is built from TRBV7-2 and TRBJ2-1; 9 bases map to TRBD2. This CDR3 is 17 amino acids long. Unmatched junction bases numbered 14, after V lost 6 bases and J lost 5 bases. Looked up from germline, CDR1 is SGHTA and CDR2 is FQGNSA. CDR3 bases: TGTGCCAGCAGGAAAGGGGTTGCGGGGGGGGCCCACAATGAGCAGTTCTTC. Protein: CASRKGVAGGAHNEQFF. Combining the CDR3 with reference TRBV7-2 and TRBJ2-1 gives the whole variable domain GAGVSQSPSNKVTEKGKDVELRCDPISGHTALYWYRQSLGQGLEFLIYFQGNSAPDKSGLPSDRFSAERTGGSVSTLTIQRTQQEDSAVYLCASRKGVAGGAHNEQFFGPGTRLTVL.

The V and J genes are TRBV4-2 and TRBJ1-1; D unresolved. V lost 0 bases and J lost 1, with 6 bases in between. From germline, CDR1 is LGHNA and CDR2 YNFKEQ. There are 14 residues in the CDR3. CDR3 DNA sequence: TGTGCCAGCAGCCAAGATCAGGAGAACACTGAAGCTTTCTTT. This translates into CASSQDQENTEAFF.

This clone has only a few counts. The CDR3 DNA sequence: TGTGCCAGCAGCTTCGTGGCAGGGCGACTCAAAAGCTCTGGAAACACCATATATTTT. Translating gives CASSFVAGRLKSSGNTIYF. The chain links TRBV13 to TRBJ1-3, with a tentative D call TRBD1 (5 bases). The CDR3 has 19 amino acids. The V end lost 3 bases, the J end lost 0 bases, and 21 bases lay between the germline ends. In germline, CDR1 is PRHDT, CDR2 FYEKMQ (reference sequence).

V usage is TRBV4-1 and J usage is TRBJ1-2, with a possible D match to TRBD1 (5 bases). Deletions cut 1 base from V and 6 bases from J, with 15 bases between. CDR3 length: 15 amino acids. The V gene's germline CDR1 is MGHRA and CDR2 YSYEKL. As DNA, the CDR3 is TGCGCCAGCAGCCAAGGGACGGGGGGAAGGGATGGCTACACCTTC. It translates to CASSQGTGGRDGYTF.

This chain links TRBV9 with TRBJ1-2, with 7 bases lining up with TRBD1. J gave up 8 bases and V 5 bases, and 12 bases lay outside the gene matches. Germline V gene data show CDR1 as SGDLS and CDR2 as YYNGEE. This CDR3 has 14 amino acids. CDR3 sequence reads: CASSRDSGLSGYTF. As DNA, the CDR3 is TGTGCCAGCAGTCGGGACAGCGGCCTCAGCGGCTACACCTTC.

The rearrangement joins TRBV6-5 to TRBJ1-3; the D is unclear. There are 14 residues in the CDR3. Trimming took 6 bases from V and 1 from J, leaving 10 bases between them. CDR1 and CDR2 from the germline V gene are MNHEY and SVGAGI. The CDR3 nucleotides are TGTGCCAGCAGCCACGGGAGGTCTGGAAACACCATATATTTT. Protein: CASSHGRSGNTIYF.

The rearrangement joins TRBV19 to TRBJ1-2; the match to TRBD1 covers 9 bases. The V and J ends lost 5 bases and 5 bases, in that order; junction bases with no gene match: 3. The CDR3 length is 13 residues. CDR1 is LNHDA and CDR2 is SQIVND in the germline V gene (reference sequence). CDR3: CASSLTGGYGYTF. The CDR3 DNA follows: TGTGCCAGTAGTCTGACAGGGGGATATGGCTACACCTTC.

Here the CDR3 reads CASSLSVGGSYEQYF. CDR3 coding DNA: TGTGCCAGCAGTTTATCGGTGGGAGGAAGTTACGAGCAGTACTTC. The rearrangement links TRBV27 to TRBJ2-7, with D possibly matching TRBD2 (6 bases). CDR1 is MNHEY, CDR2 SMNVEV, per germline (reference sequence). V was clipped by 0 bases and J by 4 bases, with 13 bases between them. This CDR3 comprises 15 residues.

V and J are TRBV19 and TRBJ1-5; D is undetermined. Trimming shortened V by 5 bases and J by 7 bases, and 15 bases separated the two germline ends. The length of the CDR3 is 14 residues. Germline CDR1 and CDR2: LNHDA and SQIVND (reference sequence). Here the CDR3 DNA reads TGTGCCAGTAGTCCCCGAAGGGTTTGGCAGCCCCAGCATTTT. Translation: CASSPRRVWQPQHF.

This clone was detected only a few times. This chain links TRBV2 with TRBJ1-5; TRBD1 might be the D (6 bases). Germline V gives CDR1 SNHLY, CDR2 FYNNEI. The CDR3 loop spans 12 amino acids. V lost 5 bases to trimming and J lost 5 bases, with 7 bases between them. The CDR3 loop reads CASSRQDQPQHF. The CDR3 DNA sequence: TGTGCCAGCAGTCGACAGGATCAGCCCCAGCATTTT.

This chain links TRBV11-2 with TRBJ1-2, with 7 bases that match TRBD1. This CDR3 region has 13 residues. CDR1 and CDR2 from the germline V gene are SGHAT and FQNNGV. Unmatched junction bases numbered 4, after V lost 5 bases and J lost 4 bases. Here the CDR3 reads CASSPDRAYGYTF. The CDR3 DNA is TGTGCCAGCAGCCCTGACAGGGCCTATGGCTACACCTTC.

The CDR3 is CASSDQAGSLADTQYF. The DNA of the CDR3 is TGTGCCAGCAGCGACCAAGCGGGAAGTCTGGCAGATACGCAGTATTTT. This sequence joins TRBV7-3 and TRBJ2-3; 7 nucleotides match TRBD2. V lost 5 bases and J lost 4; bases outside the gene matches: 12. The CDR3 length is 16 residues. CDR1 SGHTA and CDR2 FQGTGA come from the germline V gene.